Below, 10 T cell receptor beta chains from the same sample are listed, as sequenced in a study of post-analysis software for immune sequencing data. Every TCR beta cDNA library bore unique molecular identifiers. TCRdb reprocessed the PCR reads with MiXCR, giving one entry per CDR3 protein. The sample lists more than 500,000 distinct CDR3 sequences; approximately 31% were seen once. The antigens of these receptors remain unknown. Study-wide findings and caveats: Among 5 or 6 TRBV segments more frequent in patients than controls were TRBV5-6, TRBV5-1 and TRBV20-1.

The sequenced material came from blood. These receptors were collected from a girl younger than 18 with multiple sclerosis.

The CDR3, as DNA: TGTGCCAGCAGCCCCGACAGGCCGTACAATGAGCAGTTCTTC. Its translation: CASSPDRPYNEQFF. V gene TRBV7-8 combines with J gene TRBJ2-1; possibly TRBD1 for D (6 bases). CDR1 SGHVS and CDR2 FQNEAQ come from the germline V gene. This CDR3 has 14 residues. The V and J ends lost 5 bases and 4 bases respectively, with 12 bases between them.

The rearrangement joins TRBV4-1 to TRBJ1-5; D unresolved. The CDR3 length is 16 residues. V was pared by 3 bases and J by 3 bases, with 15 bases between. Germline-derived CDR1 and CDR2 are MGHRA and YSYEKL. The CDR3 DNA follows: TGCGCCAGCAGCCAGCGTTTGATCACTTCCAATCAGCCCCAGCATTTT. Translated: CASSQRLITSNQPQHF.

The J gene is TRBJ2-3, the V gene TRBV5-1; TRBD2 might be the D (5 bases). Trimming cost V 1 base and J 0 bases, with 12 bases left between them. The CDR3 is 16 residues long. CDR1 and CDR2 from the germline V gene are SGHRS and YFSETQ. The CDR3 loop is CASSLNGVASTDTQYF. In nucleotides, the CDR3 is TGCGCCAGCAGCTTGAACGGTGTAGCGAGCACAGATACGCAGTATTTT.

The V call is TRBV11-3, the J call TRBJ2-3; 9 nucleotides align to TRBD1. The junction had 12 bases not matched to a gene; V was cut back by 1 base and J by 7 bases. This CDR3 has 17 residues. Germline loops: CDR1 SGHNT, CDR2 YENEEA. In nucleotides, the CDR3 is TGTGCCAGCAGCTTAGTTCCCGCCGGGACAGGGTACCATACGCAGTATTTT. This sequence encodes CASSLVPAGTGYHTQYF.

This clonotype was picked up a small number of times. V and J are TRBV4-1 and TRBJ2-7; 9 bases agree with TRBD2. Trimming took 3 bases from V and 0 from J; bases not matched to a gene: 6. Germline CDR1 reads MGHRA; CDR2 reads YSYEKL. This CDR3 region has 16 residues. The CDR3 spells CASSQALAGFSYEQYF. In DNA form, the CDR3 reads TGCGCCAGCAGCCAGGCCCTAGCGGGGTTCTCCTACGAGCAGTACTTC.

This clonotype has only a few counts. V usage is TRBV12-3 or TRBV12-4 and J usage is TRBJ2-5; a weak D match, TRBD2 (6 bases). The CDR3 loop spans 14 amino acids. Between the trimmed V and J ends, which lost 6 bases and 5 bases, there was a span of 16 bases. DNA of the CDR3: TGTGCCAGCAGCCGGGGGAGCCTTTCGGAGACCCAGTACTTC. Encoded protein: CASSRGSLSETQYF.

Of note for this clonotype: The CDR3 does not close with the conserved phenylalanine or tryptophan, likely indicating a read error. The chain is built from TRBV20-1 and TRBJ1-2; maybe TRBD1 (5 bases). Trimming removed 5 bases from V and 6 bases from J, with 10 bases in between. This CDR3 is built from 11 residues. Per germline, CDR1 DFQATT and CDR2 SNEGSKA (reference sequence). DNA of the CDR3: TGCAGTGCTTCGGGGCTCAATGGCTACACCTGC. Translation gives CSASGLNGYTC.

A few counts support this clonotype. Here the CDR3 reads CASSISGGPFETQYF. The DNA for the CDR3 is TGCGCCAGCAGCATTTCGGGGGGGCCGTTTGAGACCCAGTACTTC. The V and J genes are TRBV5-1 and TRBJ2-5, with 8 bases fitting TRBD2. The CDR3 spans 15 residues. Germline V gene data show CDR1 as SGHRS and CDR2 as YFSETQ. V trimming: 4 bases; J trimming: 5 bases; junction bases outside the gene matches: 10.

V usage is TRBV6-5 and J usage is TRBJ2-3; D is unresolved. V lost 2 bases and J 1 base, leaving 16 bases between the germline ends. CDR3 length: 17 amino acids. Germline CDR1 MNHEY, CDR2 SVGAGI. CDR3 DNA: TGTGCCAGCAGTTACGTTCGGGCAGGTATCGGCACAGATACGCAGTATTTT. This sequence encodes CASSYVRAGIGTDTQYF.

This clonotype was counted between two and nine times. The V gene is TRBV6-1, the J gene TRBJ2-7; 10 bases map to TRBD1. Unmatched junction bases numbered 2, after V lost 1 base and J lost 2 bases. The CDR3 is 15 amino acids. Germline values: CDR1 MNHNS, CDR2 SASEGT. The CDR3 region is CASSEGTGGTYEQYF. The CDR3 region has the DNA TGTGCCAGCAGTGAAGGGACAGGGGGTACCTACGAGCAGTACTTC.